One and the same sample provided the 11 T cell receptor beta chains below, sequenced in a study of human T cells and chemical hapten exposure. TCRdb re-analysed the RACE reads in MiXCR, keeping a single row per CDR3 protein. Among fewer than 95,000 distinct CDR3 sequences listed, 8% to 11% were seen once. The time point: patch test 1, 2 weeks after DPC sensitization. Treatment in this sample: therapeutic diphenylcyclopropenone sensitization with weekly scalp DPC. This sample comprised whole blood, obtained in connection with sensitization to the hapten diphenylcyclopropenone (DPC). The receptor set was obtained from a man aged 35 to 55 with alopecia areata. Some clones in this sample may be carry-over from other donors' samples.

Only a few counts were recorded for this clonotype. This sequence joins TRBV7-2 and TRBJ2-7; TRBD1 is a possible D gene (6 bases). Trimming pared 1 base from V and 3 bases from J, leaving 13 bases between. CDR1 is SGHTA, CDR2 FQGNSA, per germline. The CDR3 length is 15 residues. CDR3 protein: CASSLGRQGFYEQYF. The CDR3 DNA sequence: TGTGCCAGCAGCTTAGGTAGGCAGGGGTTCTACGAGCAGTACTTC. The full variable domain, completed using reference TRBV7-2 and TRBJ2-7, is GAGVSQSPSNKVTEKGKDVELRCDPISGHTALYWYRQSLGQGLEFLIYFQGNSAPDKSGLPSDRFSAERTGGSVSTLTIQRTQQEDSAVYLCASSLGRQGFYEQYFGPGTRLTVT.

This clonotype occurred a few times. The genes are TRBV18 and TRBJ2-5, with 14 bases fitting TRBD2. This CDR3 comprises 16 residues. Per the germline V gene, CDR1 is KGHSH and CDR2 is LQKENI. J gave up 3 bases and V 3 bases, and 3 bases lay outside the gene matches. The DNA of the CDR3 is TGTGCCAGCTCACCTCGGACTAGCGGGAGGAAAGAGACCCAGTACTTC. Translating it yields CASSPRTSGRKETQYF.

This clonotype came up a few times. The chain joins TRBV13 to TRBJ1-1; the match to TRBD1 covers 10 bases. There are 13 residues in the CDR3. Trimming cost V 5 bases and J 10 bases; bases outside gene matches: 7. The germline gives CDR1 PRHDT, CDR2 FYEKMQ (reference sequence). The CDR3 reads CASSTDRGGRAFF. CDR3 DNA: TGTGCCAGCAGCACGGACAGGGGGGGTAGAGCTTTCTTT.

The CDR3 sequence is CASSSSSGTDEQFF. Here the CDR3 DNA reads TGTGCCAGCAGTTCCTCTAGCGGGACCGATGAGCAGTTCTTC. This chain links TRBV28 with TRBJ2-1; 9 bases align to TRBD2. Germline V gene data show CDR1 as MDHEN and CDR2 as SYDVKM. The CDR3 spans 14 residues. The V and J ends lost 4 bases and 8 bases, in that order; junction bases with no gene match: 6.

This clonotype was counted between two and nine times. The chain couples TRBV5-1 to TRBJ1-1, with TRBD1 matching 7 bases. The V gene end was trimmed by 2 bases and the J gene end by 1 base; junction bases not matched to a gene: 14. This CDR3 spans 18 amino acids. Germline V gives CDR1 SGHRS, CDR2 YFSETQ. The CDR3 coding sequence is TGCGCCAGCAGCTTCAGTACGACCAACAGGGGAACGAACACTGAAGCTTTCTTT. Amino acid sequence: CASSFSTTNRGTNTEAFF.

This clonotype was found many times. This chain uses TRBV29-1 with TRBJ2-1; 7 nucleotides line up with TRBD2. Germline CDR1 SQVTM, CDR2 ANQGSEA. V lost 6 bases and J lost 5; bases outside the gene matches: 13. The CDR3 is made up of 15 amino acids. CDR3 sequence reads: CSVREAGSLNNEQFF. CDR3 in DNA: TGCAGCGTCCGGGAGGCAGGGTCCCTAAACAATGAGCAGTTCTTC.

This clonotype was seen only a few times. The CDR3 reads CASSPLFRDQETQYF. For the CDR3, the DNA is TGTGCCAGCTCACCACTTTTCAGAGACCAAGAGACCCAGTACTTC. The genes are TRBV18 and TRBJ2-5, with no clear D. CDR3 length: 15 amino acids. CDR1 and CDR2 from the germline V gene are KGHSH and LQKENI. V dropped 1 base and J dropped 0 bases, with 9 bases sitting between them.

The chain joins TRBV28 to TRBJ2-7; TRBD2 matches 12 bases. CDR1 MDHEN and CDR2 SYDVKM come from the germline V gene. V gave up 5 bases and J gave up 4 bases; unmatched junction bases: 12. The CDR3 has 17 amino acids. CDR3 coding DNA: TGTGCCAGCAGTCCAAACCTCGGACTAGCGGGGACGTACGAGCAGTACTTC. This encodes CASSPNLGLAGTYEQYF.

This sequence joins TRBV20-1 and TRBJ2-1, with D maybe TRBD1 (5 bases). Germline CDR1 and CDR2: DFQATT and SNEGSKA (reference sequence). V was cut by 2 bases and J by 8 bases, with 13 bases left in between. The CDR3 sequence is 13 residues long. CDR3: CSARSPGMDEQFF. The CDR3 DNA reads TGCAGTGCTAGAAGCCCAGGGATGGATGAGCAGTTCTTC.

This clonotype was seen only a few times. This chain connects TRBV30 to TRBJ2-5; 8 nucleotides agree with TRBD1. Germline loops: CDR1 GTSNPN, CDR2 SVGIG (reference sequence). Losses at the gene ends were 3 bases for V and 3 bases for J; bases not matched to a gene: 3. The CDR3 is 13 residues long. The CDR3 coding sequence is TGTGCCTGGAGCAGGGGGCTGGAAGAGACCCAGTACTTC. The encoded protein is CAWSRGLEETQYF. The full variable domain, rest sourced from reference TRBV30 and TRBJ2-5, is SQTIHQWPATLVQPVGSPLSLECTVEGTSNPNLYWYRQAAGRGLQLLFYSVGIGQISSEVPQNLSASRPQDRQFILSSKKLLLSDSGFYLCAWSRGLEETQYFGPGTRLLVL.

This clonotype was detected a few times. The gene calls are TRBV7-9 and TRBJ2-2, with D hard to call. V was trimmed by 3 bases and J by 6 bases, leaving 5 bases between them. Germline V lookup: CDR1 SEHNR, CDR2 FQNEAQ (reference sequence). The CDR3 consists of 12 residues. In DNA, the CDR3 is TGTGCCAGCAGCTTGTCTTCCGGGGAGCTGTTTTTT. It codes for CASSLSSGELFF.